Listed here are 3 T cell receptor beta chains from one sample, sequenced in a study of CD8 T cells in Susac syndrome. cDNA came from about 0.46 to 1 ug RNA primed by random hexamers. TCRdb re-called the immunoSEQ multiplex PCR reads through MiXCR, storing one row per CDR3 protein. In the table there are about 150,000 distinct CDR3 sequences, about 95% of which are singletons. Material for sequencing was CD8+ T cells from PBMCs. The receptors were gathered from a human donor with multiple sclerosis.

The chain uses TRBV27 and TRBJ2-5; maybe TRBD1 (5 bases). The V and J ends lost 8 bases and 7 bases respectively, with 29 bases between them. CDR3 length: 17 residues. Germline CDR1 reads MNHEY; CDR2 reads SMNVEV (reference sequence). DNA of the CDR3: TGTGCCAGCCACCCCTTGGGCCAGGGATCGGTCATGGGGACCCAGTACTTC. Its translation is CASHPLGQGSVMGTQYF.

The rearrangement links TRBV5-6 to TRBJ2-5, with D maybe TRBD1 (6 bases). This CDR3 has 14 residues. Germline V lookup: CDR1 SGHDT, CDR2 YYEEEE. V shed 0 bases and J shed 5 bases, with 11 bases lying between them. For the CDR3, the DNA is TGTGCCAGCAGCTTGGTTACAGGGTGGGAGACCCAGTACTTC. Translation: CASSLVTGWETQYF.

V and J are TRBV15 and TRBJ2-2; either TRBD1 or TRBD2 may supply D (5 bases each). Trimming left V 1 base short and J 1 base short, with 10 bases between. The germline CDR1 and CDR2 sequences are LNHNV and YYDKDF (reference sequence). The CDR3 extends over 16 amino acids. CDR3 loop: CATSRGGAMNTGELFF. CDR3 DNA sequence: TGTGCCACCAGCAGAGGAGGGGCAATGAACACCGGGGAGCTGTTTTTT.